This TCR beta chain was recorded in a study of shared clonotypes between healthy human individuals. Trimming at V came to 1 base and at J to 5 bases, leaving 2 bases not matched to a gene. CDR1 is MNHEY and CDR2 is SMNVEV in the germline V gene (reference sequence). This CDR3 region has 14 residues. The data were produced by immunoSEQ multiplex PCR, yet TCRdb's version contains in-frame clones alone and is incomplete. The sample includes approximately 980,000 clones, around 80% of them seen just once. In regard to this clone: The antigen is unknown.

Study-level results: Clonotypes not shared had lower generation probabilities than those common to all four donors. Rarefaction showed sorted-subset sequencing was incomplete despite large depth.

Sequencing was performed on memory CD4+ T cells sorted from blood. Documented subset: CD45RA-negative fraction. This receptor was obtained from a man aged 18 to 30 in good health. V gene TRBV27 combines with J gene TRBJ1-2, with 9 bases that match TRBD1. The CDR3 DNA is TGTGCCAGCAGTTTATTGACAGGGGGTTATGGCTACACCTTC. It specifies CASSLLTGGYGYTF.